These 15 T cell receptor beta chains were sequenced from one sample in a study of OX40 agonist ivuxolimab in advanced cancers. Profiled with immunoSEQ multiplex PCR; TCRdb holds only in-frame clones, not every one. The data hold roughly 50,000 clones, with nearly 85% observed a single time. The material was CD4+ or CD8+ T cells sorted from blood, obtained in a trial of the OX40 agonist ivuxolimab. The source of these receptors is an adult with an advanced solid tumor such as melanoma, head and neck, liver or kidney cancer.

This chain joins TRBV11-2 and TRBJ1-2, with D possibly matching TRBD1 (5 bases). The CDR3 consists of 17 residues. Looked up from germline, CDR1 is SGHAT and CDR2 is FQNNGV. Trimming removed 5 bases at V and 8 bases at J, with 27 bases between. CDR3: CASSPLRRGRTLGGYTF. As DNA, the CDR3 is TGTGCCAGCAGCCCCCTACGTCGGGGGAGGACCCTGGGAGGCTACACCTTC.

The chain is built from TRBV28 and TRBJ1-6; D may be TRBD1 (6 bases). Germline V CDR1 and CDR2: MDHEN, SYDVKM. V was trimmed by 3 bases and J by 11 bases, leaving 8 bases between them. The CDR3 consists of 12 residues. The CDR3 DNA sequence: TGTGCCAGCAGTTTGGGGGCCCCACCCCTCCACTTT. Protein product: CASSLGAPPLHF.

This rearrangement joins TRBV7-9 to TRBJ1-1; D possibly corresponds to TRBD1 (5 bases). The CDR3 spans 13 residues. CDR1 and CDR2 from the germline V gene are SEHNR and FQNEAQ (reference sequence). V lost 6 bases and J 1 base, leaving 9 bases between the germline ends. The CDR3 is CASSFRENTEAFF. CDR3 DNA: TGTGCCAGCAGTTTCAGGGAGAACACTGAAGCTTTCTTT.

The table lists this clone with a count of one. The chain employs TRBV6-5 and TRBJ1-1; 8 bases map to TRBD1. CDR3 length: 13 residues. V was clipped by 6 bases and J by 5 bases; unmatched bases: 5. Germline V gene sequence: CDR1 MNHEY, CDR2 SVGAGI. This CDR3 is CASSRQGPTEAFF. CDR3 DNA: TGTGCCAGCAGCCGACAGGGGCCTACTGAAGCTTTCTTT.

The chain employs TRBV28 and TRBJ1-1; no clear D. The CDR3 consists of 13 residues. Trimming took off 6 bases at V and 6 bases at J, with 14 bases between the two ends. From germline, CDR1 is MDHEN and CDR2 SYDVKM. The CDR3 DNA is TGTGCCAGCAGCCAGCCCCCCGGCGCTGAAGCTTTCTTT. Amino acid sequence: CASSQPPGAEAFF.

The chain uses TRBV7-6 and TRBJ2-1; 9 nucleotides agree with TRBD2. The CDR3 extends over 18 amino acids. The trim removed 5 bases at V and 2 bases at J, leaving 13 bases unmatched. Germline CDR1 and CDR2: SGHVS and FNYEAQ. In DNA, the CDR3 is TGTGCCAGCAGCCCGACTAGCGGAAGCCTTCCCCCCTACAATGAGCAGTTCTTC. It encodes CASSPTSGSLPPYNEQFF.

The V and J genes are TRBV5-1 and TRBJ1-1, with no clear D. This CDR3 has 14 residues. V was trimmed by 4 bases and J by 0 bases, leaving 10 bases between them. Per the germline V gene, CDR1 is SGHRS and CDR2 is YFSETQ. The CDR3 sequence is CASSPVDLNTEAFF. As DNA, the CDR3 is TGCGCCAGCAGCCCCGTGGACCTGAACACTGAAGCTTTCTTT. The full variable domain, rest sourced from reference TRBV5-1 and TRBJ1-1, is KAGVTQTPRYLIKTRGQQVTLSCSPISGHRSVSWYQQTPGQGLQFLFEYFSETQRNKGNFPGRFSGRQFSNSRSEMNVSTLELGDSALYLCASSPVDLNTEAFFGQGTRLTVV.

This chain connects TRBV11-3 to TRBJ2-2; 8 bases map to TRBD2. Germline assignment: CDR1 SGHNT and CDR2 YENEEA. Trimming took 5 bases from V and 7 from J; bases not matched to a gene: 6. CDR3 length: 14 amino acids. The CDR3 region has the DNA TGTGCCAGCAGCATAACTAGCGGTAACGGGGAGCTGTTTTTT. It yields the protein CASSITSGNGELFF.

The gene calls are TRBV19 and TRBJ1-4; D unclear. The CDR3 is made up of 14 amino acids. Germline V gene sequence: CDR1 LNHDA, CDR2 SQIVND (reference sequence). Trimming shortened V by 3 bases and J by 0 bases, and 5 bases separated the two germline ends. In nucleotides, the CDR3 is TGTGCCAGTAGTATGACAACAACTAATGAAAAACTGTTTTTT. This gives the protein CASSMTTTNEKLFF. The variable domain in full, with the rest retrieved from reference TRBV19 and TRBJ1-4, is DGGITQSPKYLFRKEGQNVTLSCEQNLNHDAMYWYRQDPGQGLRLIYYSQIVNDFQKGDIAEGYSVSREKKESFPLTVTSAQKNPTAFYLCASSMTTTNEKLFFGSGTQLSVL.

Only a few counts were recorded for this clone. CDR3 residues: CASSYSAGNYGYTF. CDR3 in DNA: TGTGCCAGCAGTTACTCGGCAGGGAACTATGGCTACACCTTC. The rearrangement joins TRBV6-6 to TRBJ1-2; tentatively, D is TRBD1 (5 bases). Trimming removed 0 bases at V and 2 bases at J, with 7 bases between. This CDR3 is 14 amino acids long. Germline V gives CDR1 MNHNY, CDR2 SVGAGI (reference sequence).

The rearrangement uses TRBV6-1 and TRBJ1-4; unclear D gene. This CDR3 has 13 amino acids. Per the germline V gene, CDR1 is MNHNS and CDR2 is SASEGT. V lost 10 bases and J 0 bases, leaving 9 bases between the germline ends. CDR3 DNA sequence: TGTGCCACCAAGTTTACAACTAATGAAAAACTGTTTTTT. This sequence encodes CATKFTTNEKLFF.

This clone was observed a few times. Here the CDR3 DNA reads TGTGCCAGCAGCTACCAACTAACAGCGACTAACTATGGCTACACCTTC. Translating gives CASSYQLTATNYGYTF. The J gene is TRBJ1-2, the V gene TRBV6-5, with D unresolved. From germline, CDR1 is MNHEY and CDR2 SVGAGI. This CDR3 contains 16 residues. The V end was cut by 6 bases, the J end by 0 bases, with 17 bases between.

The chain is built from TRBV4-3 and TRBJ1-4; no clear D. Germline V gene sequence: CDR1 LGHNA, CDR2 YSLEER. The CDR3 is 15 amino acids. Trimming cost V 0 bases and J 0 bases, with 5 bases left between them. CDR3 nucleotide sequence: TGCGCCAGCAGCCAAGAGGGCTCAACTAATGAAAAACTGTTTTTT. Protein: CASSQEGSTNEKLFF.

The chain carries TRBV7-6 and TRBJ2-2; perhaps TRBD1 as D (5 bases). Between the trimmed V and J ends, which lost 5 bases and 1 base, there was a span of 14 bases. This CDR3 spans 16 amino acids. Germline V CDR1 and CDR2: SGHVS, FNYEAQ. The chain's CDR3 is CASSPRQTENTGELFF. The DNA for the CDR3 is TGTGCCAGCAGCCCGAGACAGACAGAGAACACCGGGGAGCTGTTTTTT.

The V gene is TRBV30, the J gene TRBJ2-3, with 9 bases identical to TRBD2. CDR1 is GTSNPN, CDR2 SVGIG, per germline (reference sequence). CDR3 size: 12 residues. V gave up 4 bases and J gave up 5 bases; unmatched junction bases: 1. The CDR3 spells CAWTSGVDTQYF. The CDR3 DNA reads as TGTGCCTGGACTAGCGGGGTAGATACGCAGTATTTT. Full variable domain (missing parts from reference TRBV30 and TRBJ2-3): SQTIHQWPATLVQPVGSPLSLECTVEGTSNPNLYWYRQAAGRGLQLLFYSVGIGQISSEVPQNLSASRPQDRQFILSSKKLLLSDSGFYLCAWTSGVDTQYFGPGTRLTVL.